This paragraph covers one TCR beta chain sequence. CDR1 MDHEN and CDR2 SYDVKM come from the germline V gene. The CDR3 totals 18 residues. J gave up 1 base and V 4 bases, and 13 bases lay outside the gene matches. This entry belongs to a study of blood T cell repertoires in COVID-19. Measured with immunoSEQ multiplex PCR; TCRdb has only the in-frame clones, and not every one. The table has under 200,000 clones, approximately 91% seen once. The rearrangement uses TRBV28 and TRBJ1-2; 9 bases line up with TRBD1. The receptor was isolated from a woman aged 18-29 years who had recovered from COVID-19. The sequencing sample was made of PBMCs or T cells enriched from blood (not recorded which). The CDR3 DNA is TGTGCCAGCAGTTACGTAGGACAGGGGAGAGTACGTAACTATGGCTACACCTTC. Protein: CASSYVGQGRVRNYGYTF.